This T cell receptor (beta chain) was found in a study of T-cell memory formation after mild COVID-19. General study points: Later expanders leaned toward CD4+, whereas clones contracting from day 15 to 85 were balanced CD4/CD8. The appearance of some responding clones in pre-infection memory suggested that cross-reactive memory joined. Contracting CD8+ clones were enriched in EMRA, CD4+ mainly in CM and EM.

Constant-segment primers and 5'RACE yielded cDNA libraries for TCR alpha and TCR beta, each carrying sample barcodes and UMIs. Each CDR3 protein is one row after TCRdb ran MiXCR on the 5' RACE reads. Of roughly 370,000 distinct CDR3 sequences listed, about a sixth were seen once; the top ten hold roughly a fifth. This clonotype was seen a handful of times. Its antigen is not known. Trimming took off 2 bases at V and 8 bases at J, with 13 bases between the two ends. CDR3 length: 14 amino acids. CDR1 is MNHEY, CDR2 SVGAGI, per germline. This receptor was taken from a man aged 18-30 years who had mild COVID-19 (a few samples of this study predate the infection). Cell type and time point are not known. Sequenced sample: PBMCs or a T cell subset sorted from them (not recorded which). The V call is TRBV6-5, the J call TRBJ2-1; possible D gene TRBD1, 7 bases. The CDR3 coding sequence is TGTGCCAGCAGTTACAGACAGGGAGGCGATGAGCAGTTCTTC. This sequence encodes CASSYRQGGDEQFF.